This T cell receptor (beta chain) was profiled in a study of blood T cell repertoires in COVID-19. Overall study: T cells, B-cell-depleted T cells, or PBMCs supplied cDNA or gDNA.

In the source study's methods: Nucleated cell number was recorded as an estimate derived from reference gene primer amplification. Generated by immunoSEQ multiplex PCR, the TCRdb table keeps only in-frame clones and is missing some. For V, J and clone size, that table is used; D and trimming come from the DNA. Of about 62,000 clones listed, around 91% are singletons. Those enrolled in Seattle joined during active infection and were followed longitudinally afterward. CDR3 length: 17 amino acids. Unmatched junction bases numbered 7, after V lost 2 bases and J lost 0 bases. CDR1 is MNHEY, CDR2 SVGEGT, per germline.

This chain links TRBV6-2 or TRBV6-3 with TRBJ2-3; 8 bases are shared with TRBD2. Material: peripheral blood. This clonotype was sampled from a woman between 55 and 75 years old with COVID-19, enrolled during active disease. In nucleotides, the CDR3 is TGTGCCAGCAGTTACCCCAATAGCGGGATCAGCACAGATACGCAGTATTTT. It yields the protein CASSYPNSGISTDTQYF.